The 20 T cell receptor beta chains in this list originate from one sample, sequenced in a study of human T cells and chemical hapten exposure. TCRdb passed the RACE reads through MiXCR, listing each CDR3 protein once. The sample has around 71,000 distinct CDR3 sequences, about 9.1% seen once; the top ten hold 2.5% to 4%. Time point described: patch test 1, 2 weeks after DPC sensitization. Stated treatment: therapeutic diphenylcyclopropenone sensitization with weekly scalp DPC. Sequences were derived from whole blood, sampled in connection with sensitization to the hapten diphenylcyclopropenone (DPC). These receptors came from a woman between 40 and 50 years old with alopecia areata. Some clones in this sample may be carry-over from other donors' samples.

This clonotype appeared many times. The chain recombines TRBV6-2 or TRBV6-3 with TRBJ1-2; D gene unclear. Trimming left V 1 base short and J 3 bases short, with 3 bases between. This CDR3 has 12 residues. Germline V CDR1 and CDR2: MNHEY, SVGEGT. CDR3 nucleotide sequence: TGTGCCAGCAGTTACTTGGACTATGGCTACACCTTC. Protein sequence: CASSYLDYGYTF.

There are many counts of this clonotype. The gene calls are TRBV29-1 and TRBJ2-5; D gene uncertain. V gave up 7 bases and J gave up 5 bases, with 11 bases separating them. Looked up from germline, CDR1 is SQVTM and CDR2 is ANQGSEA. This CDR3 has 11 amino acids. For the CDR3, the DNA is TGCAGCGGTGGCAATGGCGAGACCCAGTACTTC. This encodes CSGGNGETQYF. Complete variable domain (other parts from reference TRBV29-1 and TRBJ2-5): SAVISQKPSRDICQRGTSLTIQCQVDSQVTMMFWYRQQPGQSLTLIATANQGSEATYESGFVIDKFPISRPNLTFSTLTVSNMSPEDSSIYLCSGGNGETQYFGPGTRLLVL.

This clonotype was seen at least ten times. V and J are TRBV7-8 and TRBJ2-7, with TRBD1 as a possible D gene (5 bases). The V gene lost 0 bases and the J gene lost 2 bases, with 20 bases spanning the gap. Germline V gives CDR1 SGHVS, CDR2 FQNEAQ. This CDR3 has 18 amino acids. The CDR3 here is CASSLALGERYIPYEQYF. CDR3 DNA sequence: TGTGCCAGCAGCTTAGCTTTAGGGGAACGATATATCCCCTACGAGCAGTACTTC.

This clonotype showed up just a few times. The V and J genes are TRBV6-1 and TRBJ2-3; either TRBD1 or TRBD2 may fit D (5 bases each). This CDR3 region has 14 residues. Germline-derived CDR1 and CDR2 are MNHNS and SASEGT. V lost 6 bases and J 2 bases, leaving 12 bases between the germline ends. Here the CDR3 reads CASRRDRDTDTQYF. CDR3 nucleotide sequence: TGTGCCAGCAGAAGGGACCGAGACACAGATACGCAGTATTTT.

This clonotype was seen more than once but under ten times. V gene TRBV5-1 combines with J gene TRBJ2-1; D might be TRBD2 (6 bases). Germline V gene lookup returns CDR1 SGHRS and CDR2 YFSETQ. The V end lost 0 bases, the J end lost 2 bases, and 12 bases lay between the germline ends. CDR3 length equals 16 residues. The CDR3 loop is CASSLAGGYTYNEQFF. CDR3 nucleotides: TGCGCCAGCAGCTTGGCCGGAGGGTACACCTACAATGAGCAGTTCTTC.

The rearrangement links TRBV7-3 to TRBJ2-1; weak D call: TRBD2 (6 bases). The CDR3 covers 12 residues. V lost 8 bases and J 9 bases, leaving 14 bases between the germline ends. CDR1 and CDR2 (germline): SGHTA, FQGTGA. The CDR3 spells CASRLEGSEQFF. CDR3 nucleotides: TGTGCCAGCCGACTGGAGGGTTCTGAGCAGTTCTTC.

Concerning this clonotype itself: A read error may be the cause here, since a much bigger clone is one base away. This chain links TRBV12-3 or TRBV12-4 with TRBJ2-7, with D possibly TRBD1 on 6 matching bases. This CDR3 is built from 13 residues. DNA of the CDR3: TGTGCCAGCAGTCAGGGGCAGGCGGTCGAGCTGTACTTC. This gives the protein CASSQGQAVELYF.

This chain connects TRBV15 to TRBJ1-3; D may be TRBD1 (6 bases). This CDR3 has 17 residues. Germline CDR1 reads LNHNV; CDR2 reads YYDKDF (reference sequence). V gave up 4 bases and J gave up 11 bases, with 27 bases separating them. The CDR3 protein is CATSNGEQGLFSRAIYF. The CDR3 nucleotides are TGTGCCACCAGCAACGGGGAACAGGGATTGTTCTCGCGAGCCATATATTTT.

This clonotype was recorded at least ten times. The V call is TRBV7-6, the J call TRBJ2-2, with D perhaps TRBD2 (7 bases). The length of the CDR3 is 15 residues. The V gene lost 1 base and the J gene lost 5 bases, with 11 bases spanning the gap. CDR1 is SGHVS and CDR2 is FNYEAQ in the germline V gene. The chain's CDR3 is CASSLEGGDTGELFF. For the CDR3, the DNA is TGTGCCAGCAGCTTAGAAGGGGGGGATACCGGGGAGCTGTTTTTT.

This clonotype was counted ten times or more. The chain's CDR3 is CASSYQAAEKLFF. CDR3 coding DNA: TGTGCCAGCAGTTACCAGGCCGCCGAAAAACTGTTTTTT. The genes are TRBV6-5 and TRBJ1-4; unclear D gene. Looked up from germline, CDR1 is MNHEY and CDR2 is SVGAGI. The CDR3 covers 13 residues. Trimming left V 2 bases short and J 8 bases short, with 9 bases between.

This clonotype was counted ten times or more. V gene TRBV11-2 combines with J gene TRBJ1-1; TRBD1 aligns across 9 bases. The germline V gene has CDR1 SGHAT and CDR2 FQNNGV. The CDR3 contains 15 residues. Unmatched junction bases numbered 4, after V lost 1 base and J lost 4 bases. The CDR3 loop is CASSLVSTGGTEAFF. For the CDR3, the DNA is TGTGCCAGCAGCTTAGTATCGACAGGGGGCACTGAAGCTTTCTTT. Variable domain in full (rest from reference TRBV11-2 and TRBJ1-1): EAGVAQSPRYKIIEKRQSVAFWCNPISGHATLYWYQQILGQGPKLLIQFQNNGVVDDSQLPKDRFSAERLKGVDSTLKIQPAKLEDSAVYLCASSLVSTGGTEAFFGQGTRLTVV.

This clonotype was seen repeatedly, ten times or more. CDR3 loop: CASSPDGGSYGYTF. CDR3 DNA: TGTGCCAGCTCACCCGATGGGGGGTCCTATGGCTACACCTTC. The gene calls are TRBV18 and TRBJ1-2; possible D gene TRBD1, 5 bases. From germline, CDR1 is KGHSH and CDR2 LQKENI. The CDR3 length is 14 residues. V dropped 3 bases and J dropped 4 bases, with 12 bases sitting between them. Based on the CDR3 plus reference TRBV18 and TRBJ1-2, the full variable domain is NAGVMQNPRHLVRRRGQEARLRCSPMKGHSHVYWYRQLPEEGLKFMVYLQKENIIDESGMPKERFSAEFPKEGPSILRIQQVVRGDSAAYFCASSPDGGSYGYTFGSGTRLTVV.

This clonotype was counted many times. The CDR3 region is CASSPAAGGTEAFF. Written as DNA, the CDR3 is TGTGCCAGCAGCCCCGCGGCAGGGGGCACTGAAGCTTTCTTT. The chain carries TRBV4-2 and TRBJ1-1, with 7 nucleotides matching TRBD1. The CDR3 extends over 14 amino acids. The ends lost 4 bases at V and 4 bases at J; junction bases unmatched: 6. Germline CDR1 LGHNA, CDR2 YNFKEQ.

This clonotype was observed at least ten times. The V call is TRBV7-9, the J call TRBJ1-1; 10 nucleotides line up with TRBD1. Germline V gene sequence: CDR1 SEHNR, CDR2 FQNEAQ (reference sequence). J gave up 4 bases and V 4 bases, and 6 bases lay outside the gene matches. This CDR3 spans 15 amino acids. The CDR3 nucleotides are TGTGCCAGCAGCTCACCGGGACAGGGGATCACTGAAGCTTTCTTT. This sequence encodes CASSSPGQGITEAFF. Looking up the rest from reference TRBV7-9 and TRBJ1-1 gives the full variable domain: DTGVSQNPRHKITKRGQNVTFRCDPISEHNRLYWYRQTLGQGPEFLTYFQNEAQLEKSRLLSDRFSAERPKGSFSTLEIQRTEQGDSAMYLCASSSPGQGITEAFFGQGTRLTVV.

This clonotype was seen at least ten times. CDR3 region: CSAGRQQETQYF. The CDR3 DNA reads TGCAGCGCCGGACGGCAGCAAGAGACCCAGTACTTC. The chain links TRBV29-1 to TRBJ2-5; D not certain. This CDR3 comprises 12 residues. Trimming took 7 bases from V and 2 from J, leaving 11 bases between them. Germline lookup yields CDR1 SQVTM and CDR2 ANQGSEA.

This sequence joins TRBV30 and TRBJ1-2; TRBD1 is a possible D gene (6 bases). With 3 bases removed from V and 5 bases from J, the gap between germline ends came to 22 bases. The CDR3 is made up of 16 amino acids. Germline CDR1 reads GTSNPN; CDR2 reads SVGIG (reference sequence). CDR3 DNA: TGTGCCTGGAGCGTAGGGGGGGCACCCGGGCGATATGGCTACACCTTC. Its protein product is CAWSVGGAPGRYGYTF.

This clonotype appeared many times. The rearrangement joins TRBV6-1 to TRBJ2-2; D is unclear. V was shortened by 3 bases and J by 7 bases, with 9 bases between the two germline ends. CDR3 length: 13 residues. The germline V gene has CDR1 MNHNS and CDR2 SASEGT. DNA of the CDR3: TGTGCCAGCAGTGACCAATTCCTCGGGGAGCTGTTTTTT. Its translation: CASSDQFLGELFF.

This clonotype has a count of ten or more. The chain is built from TRBV27 and TRBJ1-5; 8 bases agree with TRBD1. The germline V gene encodes CDR1 MNHEY and CDR2 SMNVEV (reference sequence). V lost 0 bases to trimming and J lost 2 bases; unmatched junction nucleotides: 3. This CDR3 spans 16 amino acids. Here the CDR3 reads CASSLSPGGRNQPQHF. In DNA, the CDR3 is TGTGCCAGCAGTTTATCTCCAGGGGGCCGCAATCAGCCCCAGCATTTT.

J is TRBJ2-5 and V is TRBV5-4, with a tentative D call TRBD2 (5 bases). In germline, CDR1 is SGHNT, CDR2 YYREEE (reference sequence). Trimming pared 0 bases from V and 0 bases from J, leaving 9 bases between. This CDR3 has 15 residues. The chain's CDR3 is CASSLDLAYQETQYF. CDR3 nucleotides: TGTGCCAGCAGCTTGGATTTAGCGTACCAAGAGACCCAGTACTTC.

V usage is TRBV7-2 and J usage is TRBJ2-6; tentatively, D is TRBD1 or TRBD2 (5 bases each). Germline CDR1 reads SGHTA; CDR2 reads FQGNSA. Between the trimmed V and J ends, which lost 8 bases and 11 bases, there was a span of 10 bases. The CDR3 runs 11 residues. Here the CDR3 reads CASHGTHVLTF. CDR3 nucleotides: TGTGCCAGCCACGGGACGCACGTCCTGACTTTC.